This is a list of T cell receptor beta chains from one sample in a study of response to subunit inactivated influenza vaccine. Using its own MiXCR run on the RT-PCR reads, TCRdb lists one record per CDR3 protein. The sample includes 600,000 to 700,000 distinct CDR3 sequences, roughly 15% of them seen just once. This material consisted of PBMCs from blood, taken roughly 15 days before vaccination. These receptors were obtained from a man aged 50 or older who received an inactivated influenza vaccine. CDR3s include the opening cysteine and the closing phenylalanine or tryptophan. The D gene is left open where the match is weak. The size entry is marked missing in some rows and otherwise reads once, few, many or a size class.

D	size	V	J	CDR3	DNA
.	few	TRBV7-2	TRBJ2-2	CASSFQGSVAGELFF	TGTGCCAGCAGCTTCCAGGGAAGTGTGGCCGGGGAGCTGTTTTTT
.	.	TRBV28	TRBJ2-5	CASRVQEAQYF	TGTGCCAGCAGAGTTCAGGAGGCCCAGTACTTC
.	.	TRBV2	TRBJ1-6	CASKKRLSSPLHF	TGTGCCAGCAAGAAGCGCCTCTCTTCACCCCTCCACTTT
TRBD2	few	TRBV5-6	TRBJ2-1	CASSLVTGGLDDNEQFF	TGTGCCAGCAGCTTGGTGACGGGGGGGCTTGACGACAATGAGCAGTTCTTC
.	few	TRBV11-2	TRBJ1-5	CASSSSGGQQPQHF	TGTGCCAGCAGCTCCTCCGGGGGGCAACAGCCCCAGCATTTT
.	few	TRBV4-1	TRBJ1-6	CASSAQQSSYNSPLHF	TGCGCCAGCAGCGCCCAACAGAGCTCCTATAATTCACCCCTCCACTTT
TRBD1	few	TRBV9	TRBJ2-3	CASRGQGGSTDTQYF	TGTGCCAGCAGGGGACAGGGGGGTTCCACAGATACGCAGTATTTT
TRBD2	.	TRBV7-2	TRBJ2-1	CASSLKAGGNYNEQFF	TGTGCCAGCAGCTTAAAAGCGGGAGGTAATTACAATGAGCAGTTCTTC
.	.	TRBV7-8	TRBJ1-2	CASSLVARGYGYTF	TGTGCCAGCAGCTTAGTGGCCCGGGGCTATGGCTACACCTTC
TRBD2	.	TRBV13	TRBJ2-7	CASRRAGGEQYF	TGTGCCAGCAGGCGCGCCGGGGGGGAGCAGTACTTC
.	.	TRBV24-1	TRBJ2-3	CATSDNGGADTQYF	TGTGCCACCAGTGATAATGGAGGGGCAGATACGCAGTATTTT
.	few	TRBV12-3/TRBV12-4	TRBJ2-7	CASSQTNTYEQYF	TGTGCCAGCAGCCAGACAAACACCTACGAGCAGTACTTC